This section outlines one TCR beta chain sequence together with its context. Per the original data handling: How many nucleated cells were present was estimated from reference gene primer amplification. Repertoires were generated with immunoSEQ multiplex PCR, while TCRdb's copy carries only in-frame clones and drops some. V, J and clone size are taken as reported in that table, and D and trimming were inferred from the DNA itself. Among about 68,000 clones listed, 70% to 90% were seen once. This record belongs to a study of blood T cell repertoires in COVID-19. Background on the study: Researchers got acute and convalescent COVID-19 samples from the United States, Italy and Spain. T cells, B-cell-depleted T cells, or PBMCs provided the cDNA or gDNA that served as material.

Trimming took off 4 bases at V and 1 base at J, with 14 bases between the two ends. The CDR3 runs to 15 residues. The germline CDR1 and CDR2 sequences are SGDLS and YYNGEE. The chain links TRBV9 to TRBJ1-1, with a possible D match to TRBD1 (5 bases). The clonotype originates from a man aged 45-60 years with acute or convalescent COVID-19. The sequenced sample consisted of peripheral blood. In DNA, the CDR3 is TGTGCCAGCAGCCCGGTGGGGGGATCGAACACTGAAGCTTTCTTT. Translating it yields CASSPVGGSNTEAFF.